The present T cell receptor beta chain was sequenced within a study of low-dose radiotherapy and immunotherapy resistance in tumors. Indicated time point: after trial treatment. This sample's treatment: LDRT plus nivolumab, ipilimumab, low-dose cyclophosphamide and aspirin (RACIN trial). With TRAV- and TRBV-specific primers, first-strand cDNA was made, covering the alpha and beta chains. TCR amplification ran approximately 22 PCR cycles using constant-region and V-primer adapter primers. A single record per CDR3 protein comes from TCRdb applying MiXCR to the reads. The table includes approximately 100,000 distinct CDR3 sequences, roughly 20% detected once. On this clonotype itself: The DNA is left out, because the CDR3 cannot be placed on it with certainty; the CDR3 is given as TCRdb lists it.

Germline-derived CDR1 and CDR2 are SNHLY and FYNNEI. With termini counted, the CDR3 has 15 amino acids. The sequence was obtained from a male donor with prostate cancer. The chain joins TRBV2 to TRBJ1-5. The sample in question was PBMCs, obtained after low-dose radiotherapy plus immunotherapy. CDR3 sequence: CASSMGLRNQPQHFF.